This TCR beta chain was sequenced in a study of blood T cell repertoires in COVID-19. Here immunoSEQ multiplex PCR was the method, and the copy in TCRdb shows in-frame clones only, minus some. Counted here are tens of thousands of clones, about nine tenths occurring once; the ten biggest clones make up approximately 0.49%. J was trimmed by 6 bases and V by 6 bases; bases with no gene match: 4. The CDR3 loop spans 14 amino acids. Germline V lookup: CDR1 MNHEY, CDR2 SVGAGI. V and J are TRBV6-5 and TRBJ2-2; 10 positions match TRBD1. This TCR was sampled from a man aged 50 or older with COVID-19, enrolled during active disease. The sequenced sample was peripheral blood. Here the CDR3 DNA reads TGTGCCAGCAGGAGTGGACAGGGGGCCGGGGAGCTGTTTTTT. Its translation is CASRSGQGAGELFF.